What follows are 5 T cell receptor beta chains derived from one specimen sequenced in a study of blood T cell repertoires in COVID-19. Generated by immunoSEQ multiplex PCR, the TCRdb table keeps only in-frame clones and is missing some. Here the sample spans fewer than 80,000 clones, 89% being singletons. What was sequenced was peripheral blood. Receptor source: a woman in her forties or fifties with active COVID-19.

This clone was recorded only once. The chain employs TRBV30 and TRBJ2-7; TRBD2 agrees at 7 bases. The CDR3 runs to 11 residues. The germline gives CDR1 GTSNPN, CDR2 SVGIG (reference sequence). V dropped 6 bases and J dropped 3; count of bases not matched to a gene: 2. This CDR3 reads CACSGGYEQYF. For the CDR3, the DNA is TGTGCCTGTTCGGGGGGCTACGAGCAGTACTTC.

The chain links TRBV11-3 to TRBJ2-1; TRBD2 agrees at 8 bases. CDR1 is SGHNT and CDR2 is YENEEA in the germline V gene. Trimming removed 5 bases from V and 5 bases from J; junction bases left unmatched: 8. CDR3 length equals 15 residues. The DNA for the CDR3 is TGTGCCAGCAGCCACGGGACTAGTCTTCACAATGAGCAGTTCTTC. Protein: CASSHGTSLHNEQFF.

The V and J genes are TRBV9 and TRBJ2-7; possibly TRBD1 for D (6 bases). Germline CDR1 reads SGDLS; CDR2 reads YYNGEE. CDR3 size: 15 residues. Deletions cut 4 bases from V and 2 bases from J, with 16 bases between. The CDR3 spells CASSPPTGRPYEQYF. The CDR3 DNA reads TGTGCCAGCAGCCCGCCGACAGGCCGGCCCTACGAGCAGTACTTC.

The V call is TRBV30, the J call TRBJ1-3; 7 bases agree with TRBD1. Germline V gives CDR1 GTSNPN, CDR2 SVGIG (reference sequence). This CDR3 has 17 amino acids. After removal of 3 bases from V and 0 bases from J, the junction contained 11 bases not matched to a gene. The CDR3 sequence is CAWRNKRQGVSGNTIYF. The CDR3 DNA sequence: TGTGCCTGGAGAAATAAGAGACAGGGAGTCTCTGGAAACACCATATATTTT.

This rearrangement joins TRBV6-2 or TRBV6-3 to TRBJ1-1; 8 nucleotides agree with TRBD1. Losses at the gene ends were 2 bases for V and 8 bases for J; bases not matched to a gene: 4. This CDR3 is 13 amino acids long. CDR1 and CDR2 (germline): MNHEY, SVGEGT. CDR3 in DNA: TGTGCCAGCAGTTACCCAGGGGGCTCCGAAGCTTTCTTT. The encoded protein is CASSYPGGSEAFF.